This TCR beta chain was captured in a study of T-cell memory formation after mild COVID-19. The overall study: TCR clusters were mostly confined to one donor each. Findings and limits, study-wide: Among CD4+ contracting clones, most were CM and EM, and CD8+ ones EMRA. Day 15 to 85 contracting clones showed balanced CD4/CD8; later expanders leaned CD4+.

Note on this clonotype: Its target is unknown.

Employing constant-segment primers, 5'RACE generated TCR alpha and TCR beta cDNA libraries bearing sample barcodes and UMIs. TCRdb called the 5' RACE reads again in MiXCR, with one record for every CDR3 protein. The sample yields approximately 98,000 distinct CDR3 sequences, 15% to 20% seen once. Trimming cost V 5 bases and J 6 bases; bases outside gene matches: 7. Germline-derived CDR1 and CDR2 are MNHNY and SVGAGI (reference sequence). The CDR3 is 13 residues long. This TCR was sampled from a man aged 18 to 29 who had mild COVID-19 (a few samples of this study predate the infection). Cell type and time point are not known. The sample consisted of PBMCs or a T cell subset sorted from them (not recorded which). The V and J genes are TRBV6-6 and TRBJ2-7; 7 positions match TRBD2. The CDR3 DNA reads TGTGCCAGCAGTCCGGGGACGGGGGGCGAGCAGTACGTC. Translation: CASSPGTGGEQYV.